The 11 T cell receptor beta chains below all came from one sample that was sequenced in a study of blood T cell repertoires in COVID-19. Sequencing was performed with immunoSEQ multiplex PCR; in TCRdb, only in-frame clones are kept and a portion is missing. Of more than 100,000 clones in the sample, around 86% were seen once. Specimen: peripheral blood. The receptors were gathered from a woman aged 55-70 years with active or convalescent COVID-19.

This clone was seen a few times. The V and J genes are TRBV7-9 and TRBJ2-1; a possible D gene is TRBD2 (7 bases). CDR3 size: 14 residues. CDR1 and CDR2 (germline): SEHNR, FQNEAQ (reference sequence). V lost 8 bases and J lost 4, with 15 bases in between. CDR3 DNA sequence: TGTGCCAGCTTGATCGGGGGGCTTTACAATGAGCAGTTCTTC. Protein sequence: CASLIGGLYNEQFF.

The chain couples TRBV10-2 to TRBJ2-3; 11 nucleotides match TRBD2. V trimming: 2 bases; J trimming: 0 bases; junction bases outside the gene matches: 1. Germline CDR1 and CDR2: WSHSY and SAAADI. CDR3 size: 16 residues. CDR3 sequence: CASSETSGGSTDTQYF. CDR3 coding DNA: TGCGCCAGCAGTGAGACTAGCGGGGGTAGCACAGATACGCAGTATTTT.

This clone showed up just once. J is TRBJ1-3 and V is TRBV5-1; 7 bases match TRBD1. CDR3 length: 17 residues. V trimming: 1 base; J trimming: 0 bases; junction bases outside the gene matches: 7. In germline, CDR1 is SGHRS, CDR2 YFSETQ. The CDR3: CASSLSTGANSGNTIYF. The CDR3 DNA follows: TGCGCCAGCAGCTTGTCAACAGGGGCGAACTCTGGAAACACCATATATTTT.

The V and J genes are TRBV7-3 and TRBJ2-3, with 7 bases that match TRBD2. Germline CDR1 is SGHTA and CDR2 is FQGTGA. The length of the CDR3 is 15 residues. With V trimmed by 5 bases and J by 3 bases, 8 bases remained unmatched. The CDR3 protein is CASSRRGGSTDTQYF. The CDR3 nucleotides read TGTGCCAGCAGCCGCCGCGGCGGGAGTACAGATACGCAGTATTTT.

The table lists this clone with a count of one. The gene calls are TRBV12-3 or TRBV12-4 and TRBJ2-4, with 7 bases matching TRBD1. The CDR3 contains 13 residues. J gave up 5 bases and V 7 bases, and 5 bases lay outside the gene matches. Here the CDR3 DNA reads TGTGCCAGCACTGGACAGGCAGAAAACATTCAGTACTTC. Amino acid sequence: CASTGQAENIQYF.

The chain links TRBV19 to TRBJ2-6; D remains ambiguous. The CDR3 is made up of 15 amino acids. In germline, CDR1 is LNHDA, CDR2 SQIVND (reference sequence). The ends were cut back, 1 base at V and 0 bases at J, with 4 bases in the middle. In DNA form, the CDR3 reads TGTGCCAGTAGTATAGGTCTCTCTGGGGCCAACGTCCTGACTTTC. The encoded protein is CASSIGLSGANVLTF.

The DNA of the CDR3 is TGCGCCAGCAGCCAAGATTTCGGAGCTGCTAACTATGGCTACACCTTC. This gives the protein CASSQDFGAANYGYTF. The gene calls are TRBV4-1 and TRBJ1-2, with no clear D. Trimming cost V 0 bases and J 0 bases, with 11 bases left between them. The germline V gene has CDR1 MGHRA and CDR2 YSYEKL. CDR3 length: 16 amino acids.

This clone showed up just once. V is TRBV19 and J is TRBJ1-2; 7 bases match TRBD1. The CDR3 has 16 amino acids. Germline CDR1 is LNHDA and CDR2 is SQIVND (reference sequence). The V gene end was trimmed by 5 bases and the J gene end by 0 bases; junction bases not matched to a gene: 9. The chain's CDR3 is CASSPGQLLANYGYTF. CDR3 nucleotides: TGTGCCAGTAGTCCGGGACAGCTGTTAGCTAACTATGGCTACACCTTC.

The V gene is TRBV12-5, the J gene TRBJ1-1, with TRBD1 matching over 7 bases. J lost 1 base, V lost 6 bases, and 2 bases had no gene match. This CDR3 region has 13 residues. Germline loops: CDR1 LGHNT, CDR2 FRNRAP. For the CDR3, the DNA is TGTGCTAGTGGCTGGGACAGGAACACTGAAGCTTTCTTT. Its protein is CASGWDRNTEAFF.

This clone was found a few times. The V gene is TRBV7-2, the J gene TRBJ1-2, with D possibly TRBD1 on 5 matching bases. Germline-derived CDR1 and CDR2 are SGHTA and FQGNSA. With 1 base removed from V and 4 bases from J, the gap between germline ends came to 10 bases. The CDR3 contains 14 residues. As DNA, the CDR3 is TGTGCCAGCAGCTTAGACAGGAAGGGCTATGGCTACACCTTC. It is translated as CASSLDRKGYGYTF.

Concerning this clone itself: An end of the junction differs from the germline gene, which may be a read error. The V gene is TRBV4-1, the J gene TRBJ1-5; 11 bases align to TRBD1. The germline CDR1 and CDR2 sequences are MGHRA and YSYEKL. The CDR3 length is 16 residues. The CDR3, as DNA: TGCGCCAGCAGCGAAGACGGGACAGGGGGTTCTCAGCCCCAGCATTTT. The encoded protein is CASSEDGTGGSQPQHF.